The 28 T cell receptor beta chains below all came from one sample that was sequenced in a study of blood T cell repertoires in COVID-19. Sequencing was performed with immunoSEQ multiplex PCR; in TCRdb, only in-frame clones are kept and a portion is missing. The sample includes 60,000 to 90,000 clones, 65% to 85% of them seen just once. Sequences were obtained from peripheral blood. The receptors here all came from a man aged 55-75 years with active or convalescent COVID-19.

The V call is TRBV6-2 or TRBV6-3, the J call TRBJ2-5; D might be TRBD1 (5 bases). Germline CDR1 reads MNHEY; CDR2 reads SVGEGT. V lost 0 bases to trimming and J lost 5 bases, with 10 bases between them. The CDR3 is 14 amino acids. Here the CDR3 reads CASSYSSRAETQYF. In DNA form, the CDR3 reads TGTGCCAGCAGTTACTCGAGCAGGGCCGAGACCCAGTACTTC.

The chain employs TRBV6-5 and TRBJ1-2, with TRBD1 identical over 7 bases. Unmatched junction bases numbered 9, after V lost 9 bases and J lost 5 bases. The CDR3 has 13 residues. The germline gives CDR1 MNHEY, CDR2 SVGAGI. The CDR3 loop is CASGRQGGYGYTF. The CDR3 DNA sequence: TGTGCCAGTGGGCGACAGGGAGGTTATGGCTACACCTTC.

The chain employs TRBV5-1 and TRBJ1-4, with 9 bases lining up with TRBD1. V lost 0 bases and J lost 8; bases outside the gene matches: 11. Germline CDR1 reads SGHRS; CDR2 reads YFSETQ. This CDR3 has 17 residues. This chain's CDR3 is CASSLAASGTGSEKLFF. The DNA for the CDR3 is TGCGCCAGCAGCTTGGCCGCTTCGGGGACAGGGAGCGAAAAACTGTTTTTT.

The chain couples TRBV7-9 to TRBJ1-3, with 8 bases lining up with TRBD1. V trimming: 5 bases; J trimming: 4 bases; junction bases outside the gene matches: 7. The CDR3 runs 15 residues. The germline V gene encodes CDR1 SEHNR and CDR2 FQNEAQ (reference sequence). CDR3 region: CASSPRDRMGNTIYF. CDR3 sequence (DNA): TGTGCCAGCAGCCCACGGGACAGGATGGGAAACACCATATATTTT. The entire variable domain, with the rest obtained from reference TRBV7-9 and TRBJ1-3, is as follows: DTGVSQNPRHKITKRGQNVTFRCDPISEHNRLYWYRQTLGQGPEFLTYFQNEAQLEKSRLLSDRFSAERPKGSFSTLEIQRTEQGDSAMYLCASSPRDRMGNTIYFGEGSWLTVV.

The gene calls are TRBV7-2 and TRBJ2-1; TRBD2 might be the D (6 bases). CDR1 and CDR2 (germline): SGHTA, FQGNSA. Between the trimmed V and J ends, which lost 5 bases and 5 bases, there was a span of 13 bases. CDR3 length equals 14 residues. CDR3 residues: CASSPGRQNNEQFF. In nucleotides, the CDR3 is TGTGCCAGCAGCCCGGGGAGGCAAAACAATGAGCAGTTCTTC.

This CDR3 is CASSALLGGGPYEQYF. The CDR3 nucleotides read TGTGCCAGCAGTGCCTTGCTCGGCGGGGGCCCCTACGAGCAGTACTTC. The chain carries TRBV27 and TRBJ2-7; a weak D match, TRBD2 (7 bases). The germline V gene has CDR1 MNHEY and CDR2 SMNVEV (reference sequence). The ends were cut back, 5 bases at V and 2 bases at J, with 19 bases in the middle. CDR3 size: 16 residues.

The genes are TRBV6-2 or TRBV6-3 and TRBJ2-7; tentatively, D is TRBD2 (6 bases). This CDR3 comprises 16 residues. V shed 6 bases and J shed 4 bases, with 22 bases lying between them. Per the germline V gene, CDR1 is MNHEY and CDR2 is SVGEGT. CDR3 sequence (DNA): TGTGCCAGCAGCCAATGGACGTTGGGGGGTCCTTACGAGCAGTACTTC. As protein: CASSQWTLGGPYEQYF.

The rearrangement links TRBV6-2 or TRBV6-3 to TRBJ1-2; 8 bases align to TRBD1. Trimming at V came to 6 bases and at J to 6 bases, leaving 9 bases not matched to a gene. Germline V gives CDR1 MNHEY, CDR2 SVGEGT. The CDR3 is 14 amino acids. CDR3 sequence reads: CASSLSQGADGYTF. The CDR3, as DNA: TGTGCCAGCAGCTTATCTCAGGGGGCTGATGGCTACACCTTC.

The V and J genes are TRBV29-1 and TRBJ1-2; D is possibly TRBD1 (5 bases). CDR3 size: 13 residues. Germline-derived CDR1 and CDR2 are SQVTM and ANQGSEA. V was trimmed by 3 bases and J by 7 bases, leaving 15 bases between them. In DNA form, the CDR3 reads TGCAGCGTTGAGACACTCATGGGGGGTGGCTACACCTTC. This sequence encodes CSVETLMGGGYTF.

This sequence joins TRBV5-1 and TRBJ2-5; 9 bases map to TRBD1. In germline, CDR1 is SGHRS, CDR2 YFSETQ. V shed 6 bases, J shed 5 bases, and the junction held 2 bases outside the gene matches. The CDR3 length is 12 residues. CDR3 sequence: CASKGTGETQYF. The CDR3 nucleotides read TGCGCCAGCAAGGGGACAGGGGAGACCCAGTACTTC.

V usage is TRBV7-2 and J usage is TRBJ1-5; a possible D gene is TRBD1 (5 bases). V was shortened by 3 bases and J by 5 bases, with 8 bases between the two germline ends. Germline loops: CDR1 SGHTA, CDR2 FQGNSA. CDR3 length equals 13 residues. DNA of the CDR3: TGTGCCAGCAGCTTCCGGGGGGATCAGCCCCAGCATTTT. Encoded protein: CASSFRGDQPQHF.

This CDR3 is CASSPAGAGDEQFF. The CDR3 nucleotides read TGTGCCAGCAGCCCCGCGGGGGCGGGGGATGAGCAGTTCTTC. This chain links TRBV7-3 with TRBJ2-1, with a possible D match to TRBD2 (7 bases). Trimming removed 5 bases at V and 8 bases at J, with 16 bases between. Germline assignment: CDR1 SGHTA and CDR2 FQGTGA. The CDR3 contains 14 residues.

On this clone itself: A single base separates this from a much larger clone, so it may be a read error. This chain joins TRBV4-1 and TRBJ2-1; D is unclear. Germline V gene lookup returns CDR1 MGHRA and CDR2 YSYEKL. V was shortened by 8 bases and J by 2 bases, with 19 bases between the two germline ends. This CDR3 contains 16 residues. This CDR3 reads CASSLSTVSPYNEQFF. The CDR3 bases are TGCGCCAGCTCACTAAGCACGGTTTCCCCCTACAATGAGCAGTTCTTC.

This rearrangement joins TRBV6-2 or TRBV6-3 to TRBJ2-3; 10 bases match TRBD1. The germline V gene has CDR1 MNHEY and CDR2 SVGEGT. The CDR3 loop spans 16 amino acids. Losses at the gene ends were 6 bases for V and 2 bases for J; bases not matched to a gene: 8. CDR3 protein: CASSLGTGVFTDTQYF. As DNA, the CDR3 is TGTGCCAGCAGCCTAGGGACAGGGGTATTCACAGATACGCAGTATTTT.

This clone appeared a few times. The V and J genes are TRBV18 and TRBJ1-5; D gene unclear. V was trimmed by 2 bases and J by 0 bases, leaving 11 bases between them. The CDR3 is made up of 16 amino acids. CDR1 KGHSH and CDR2 LQKENI come from the germline V gene. CDR3 in DNA: TGTGCCAGCTCACCAGGAGGAAGCGGTAGCAATCAGCCCCAGCATTTT. This translates into CASSPGGSGSNQPQHF.

V gene TRBV6-5 combines with J gene TRBJ1-6; D possibly corresponds to TRBD1 (5 bases). V lost 0 bases to trimming and J lost 7 bases, with 7 bases between them. This CDR3 comprises 14 residues. Germline CDR1 is MNHEY and CDR2 is SVGAGI. CDR3 in amino acids: CASSYSEGNSPLHF. The CDR3, as DNA: TGTGCCAGCAGTTACTCGGAGGGGAATTCACCCCTCCACTTT.

V usage is TRBV4-2 and J usage is TRBJ1-5; D remains ambiguous. The CDR3 covers 13 residues. Trimming shortened V by 4 bases and J by 3 bases, and 7 bases separated the two germline ends. Germline values: CDR1 LGHNA, CDR2 YNFKEQ. The CDR3 is CASSREYNQPQHF. The CDR3 nucleotides are TGTGCCAGCAGCCGAGAGTACAATCAGCCCCAGCATTTT.

This clone showed up just once. The rearrangement links TRBV4-3 to TRBJ2-3; 8 bases match TRBD1. After removal of 6 bases from V and 4 bases from J, the junction contained 12 bases not matched to a gene. Per the germline V gene, CDR1 is LGHNA and CDR2 is YSLEER. The CDR3 totals 16 residues. CDR3 DNA: TGCGCCAGCAGACCGGATCTCGACAGGGGCCCAGATACGCAGTATTTT. Translating gives CASRPDLDRGPDTQYF.

The chain recombines TRBV4-1 with TRBJ2-2, with 9 bases fitting TRBD1. CDR3 length: 16 residues. Germline lookup yields CDR1 MGHRA and CDR2 YSYEKL. With 5 bases clipped from V and 0 bases from J, the junction kept 4 bases outside the gene matches. The CDR3 is CASSAQGASNTGELFF. Written as DNA, the CDR3 is TGCGCCAGCAGCGCACAGGGGGCGTCGAACACCGGGGAGCTGTTTTTT.

This clone appeared once. V usage is TRBV9 and J usage is TRBJ2-5; 9 bases match TRBD2. With 0 bases clipped from V and 5 bases from J, the junction kept 8 bases outside the gene matches. The germline V gene has CDR1 SGDLS and CDR2 YYNGEE. CDR3 length: 16 residues. The DNA of the CDR3 is TGTGCCAGCAGCGTAGTGGGTAGCGGGGGATCGGAGACCCAGTACTTC. Amino acids: CASSVVGSGGSETQYF.

The rearrangement uses TRBV12-3 or TRBV12-4 and TRBJ1-1; D not resolved. The ends were cut back, 10 bases at V and 3 bases at J, with 6 bases in the middle. This CDR3 is 10 amino acids long. This CDR3 reads CATGYTEAFF. The CDR3 DNA reads as TGTGCCACCGGTTACACTGAAGCTTTCTTT.

This clone was counted a single time. The chain carries TRBV2 and TRBJ2-7; D call uncertain. The germline V and J ends were trimmed by 7 bases and 4 bases, with 8 bases remaining between them. The CDR3 is 11 amino acids. Germline values: CDR1 SNHLY, CDR2 FYNNEI. The CDR3, as DNA: TGTGCCAGCACCCTCGGGTACGAGCAGTACTTC. It encodes CASTLGYEQYF.

J is TRBJ1-6 and V is TRBV11-2; 8 bases are shared with TRBD1. The CDR3 covers 15 residues. V trimming: 0 bases; J trimming: 14 bases; junction bases outside the gene matches: 9. Looked up from germline, CDR1 is SGHAT and CDR2 is FQNNGV. The CDR3 nucleotides are TGTGCCAGCAGCTTAGAAGCGGCAGGGGGCCAGACCCTCCACTTT. Encoded protein: CASSLEAAGGQTLHF.

A single count supports this clone. V and J are TRBV5-6 and TRBJ1-2; 7 bases fit TRBD1. Germline-derived CDR1 and CDR2 are SGHDT and YYEEEE. V dropped 4 bases and J dropped 8; count of bases not matched to a gene: 8. The CDR3 consists of 13 residues. CDR3 residues: CASSGIGTEGYTF. The CDR3 DNA reads as TGTGCCAGCAGCGGGATCGGGACAGAGGGCTACACCTTC.

This chain connects TRBV7-2 to TRBJ1-2; no clear D. The CDR3 is 14 amino acids. V gave up 1 base and J gave up 2 bases, with 8 bases separating them. From germline, CDR1 is SGHTA and CDR2 FQGNSA. The CDR3 region is CASSLGIENYGYTF. CDR3 sequence (DNA): TGTGCCAGCAGCTTAGGTATAGAGAACTATGGCTACACCTTC.

The chain uses TRBV15 and TRBJ2-2, with 9 bases identical to TRBD1. Germline values: CDR1 LNHNV, CDR2 YYDKDF (reference sequence). Trimming cost V 0 bases and J 7 bases; bases outside gene matches: 3. This CDR3 comprises 15 residues. CDR3 coding DNA: TGTGCCACCAGCAGAGAACAGGGGGCCGGCGGGGAGCTGTTTTTT. Translated, it gives CATSREQGAGGELFF.

For the CDR3, the DNA is TGTGCCAGCAGCCTTGGACTAGCGGGGGGCCGTCGGGGAAATACGCAGTATTTT. Encoded protein: CASSLGLAGGRRGNTQYF. The genes are TRBV9 and TRBJ2-3; TRBD2 agrees at 14 bases. Germline values: CDR1 SGDLS, CDR2 YYNGEE. V was clipped by 4 bases and J by 7 bases; unmatched bases: 14. The CDR3 is 18 amino acids.

This clone was observed once. The genes are TRBV29-1 and TRBJ2-1; 12 bases are shared with TRBD2. The CDR3 contains 15 residues. Germline V CDR1 and CDR2: SQVTM, ANQGSEA. The V gene end was trimmed by 6 bases and the J gene end by 0 bases; junction bases not matched to a gene: 3. The CDR3 sequence: CSVGGLAGSYNEQFF. In DNA, the CDR3 is TGCAGCGTGGGGGGACTAGCGGGCTCCTACAATGAGCAGTTCTTC.